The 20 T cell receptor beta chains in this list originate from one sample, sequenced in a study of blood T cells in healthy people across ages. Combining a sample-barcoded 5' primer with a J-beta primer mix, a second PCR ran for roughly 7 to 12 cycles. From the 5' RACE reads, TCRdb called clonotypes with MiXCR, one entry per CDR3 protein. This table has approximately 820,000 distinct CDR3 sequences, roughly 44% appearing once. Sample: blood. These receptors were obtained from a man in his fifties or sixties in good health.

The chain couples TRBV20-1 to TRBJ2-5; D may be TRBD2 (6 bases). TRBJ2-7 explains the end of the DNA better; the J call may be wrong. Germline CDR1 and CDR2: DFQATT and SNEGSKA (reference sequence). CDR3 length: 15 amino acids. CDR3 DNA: TGCAGTGCTAAGGAGGGCCGGGCATCTTCCTACGAGCAGTACTTC. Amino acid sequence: CSAKEGRASSYEQYF.

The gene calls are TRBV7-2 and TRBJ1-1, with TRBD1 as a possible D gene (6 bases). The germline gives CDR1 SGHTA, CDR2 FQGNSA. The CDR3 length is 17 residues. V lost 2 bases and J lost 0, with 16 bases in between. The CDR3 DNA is TGTGCCAGCAGCTTAACATCGACAGGCCCAATGAACACTGAAGCTTTCTTT. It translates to CASSLTSTGPMNTEAFF. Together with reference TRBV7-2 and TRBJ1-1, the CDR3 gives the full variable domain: GAGVSQSPSNKVTEKGKDVELRCDPISGHTALYWYRQSLGQGLEFLIYFQGNSAPDKSGLPSDRFSAERTGGSVSTLTIQRTQQEDSAVYLCASSLTSTGPMNTEAFFGQGTRLTVV.

CDR3 in amino acids: CSARDKGVQREQYF. The CDR3 DNA follows: TGCAGTGCTAGAGATAAGGGGGTGCAAAGGGAGCAGTACTTC. J is TRBJ2-7 and V is TRBV20-1; tentative D call: TRBD1 (6 bases). There are 14 residues in the CDR3. The V and J ends lost 0 bases and 7 bases respectively, with 16 bases between them. The germline V gene has CDR1 DFQATT and CDR2 SNEGSKA (reference sequence).

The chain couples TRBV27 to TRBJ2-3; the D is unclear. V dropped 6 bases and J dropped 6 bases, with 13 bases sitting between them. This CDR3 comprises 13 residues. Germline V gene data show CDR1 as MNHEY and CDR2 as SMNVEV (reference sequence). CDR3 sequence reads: CASRNQGPDTQYF. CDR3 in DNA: TGTGCCAGCAGGAACCAAGGGCCGGATACGCAGTATTTT.

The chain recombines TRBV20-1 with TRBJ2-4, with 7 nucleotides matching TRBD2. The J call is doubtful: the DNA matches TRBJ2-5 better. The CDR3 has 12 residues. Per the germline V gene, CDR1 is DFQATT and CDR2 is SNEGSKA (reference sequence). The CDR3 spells CSASLAVETQYF. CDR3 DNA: TGCAGTGCTAGTCTAGCGGTGGAGACCCAGTACTTC.

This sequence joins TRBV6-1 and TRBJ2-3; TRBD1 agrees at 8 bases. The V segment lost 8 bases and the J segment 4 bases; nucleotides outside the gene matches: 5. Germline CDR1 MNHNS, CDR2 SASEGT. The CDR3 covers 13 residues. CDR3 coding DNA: TGTGCCAGCCGGCCGACAGGGGCAGATACGCAGTATTTT. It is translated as CASRPTGADTQYF.

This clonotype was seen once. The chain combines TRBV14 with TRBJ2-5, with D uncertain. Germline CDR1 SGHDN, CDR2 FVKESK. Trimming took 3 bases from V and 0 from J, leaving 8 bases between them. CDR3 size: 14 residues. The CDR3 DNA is TGTGCCAGCAGCCAGTATTTGTACCAAGAGACCCAGTACTTC. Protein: CASSQYLYQETQYF.

CDR3 bases: TGTGCCAGCAGTTACAGAGTGGGGAGCGAGCAGTACTTC. Residues: CASSYRVGSEQYF. The rearrangement uses TRBV6-2 or TRBV6-3 and TRBJ2-7; weak D call: TRBD2 (5 bases). Trimming removed 2 bases at V and 6 bases at J, with 11 bases between. Germline V lookup: CDR1 MNHEY, CDR2 SVGEGT. The CDR3 length is 13 residues.

In DNA form, the CDR3 reads TGTGCCAGCACCCCTTGGGGTAGCGGGGAACTGACCTACGAGCAGTACTTC. It translates to CASTPWGSGELTYEQYF. The V gene is TRBV6-2 or TRBV6-3, the J gene TRBJ2-7; 8 nucleotides line up with TRBD2. CDR1 and CDR2 (germline): MNHEY, SVGEGT. This CDR3 has 17 residues. The J segment lost 2 bases and the V segment lost 7 bases, leaving 16 bases of the junction unmatched.

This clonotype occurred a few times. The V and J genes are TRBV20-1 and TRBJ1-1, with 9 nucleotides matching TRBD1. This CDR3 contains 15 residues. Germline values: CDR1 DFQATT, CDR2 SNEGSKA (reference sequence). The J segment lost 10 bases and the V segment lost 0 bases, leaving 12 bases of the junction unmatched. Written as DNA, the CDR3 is TGCAGTGCTAGAGAAGGACAGGGGTTGATCTCTGGAGCTTTCTTT. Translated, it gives CSAREGQGLISGAFF.

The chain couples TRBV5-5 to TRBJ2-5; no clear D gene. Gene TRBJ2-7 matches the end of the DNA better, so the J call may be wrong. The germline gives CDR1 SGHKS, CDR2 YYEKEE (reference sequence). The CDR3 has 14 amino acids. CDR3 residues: CASSLLGKTYEQYF. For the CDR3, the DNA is TGTGCCAGCAGCTTGTTAGGCAAAACCTACGAGCAGTACTTC.

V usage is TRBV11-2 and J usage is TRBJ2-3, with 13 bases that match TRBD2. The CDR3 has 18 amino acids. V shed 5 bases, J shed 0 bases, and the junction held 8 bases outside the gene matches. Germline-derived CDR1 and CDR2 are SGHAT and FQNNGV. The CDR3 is CASSQLAGGYSSTDTQYF. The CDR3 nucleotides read TGTGCCAGCAGCCAACTAGCGGGGGGGTATTCTAGCACAGATACGCAGTATTTT.

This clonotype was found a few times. CDR3 DNA sequence: TGTGCCAGCAGCGTAGCTCTGGAGATCGGCAATGAGCAGTTCTTC. Its protein is CASSVALEIGNEQFF. The chain combines TRBV9 with TRBJ2-1; D gene ambiguous. The CDR3 totals 15 residues. Trimming cost V 0 bases and J 6 bases, with 13 bases left between them. Germline CDR1 SGDLS, CDR2 YYNGEE.

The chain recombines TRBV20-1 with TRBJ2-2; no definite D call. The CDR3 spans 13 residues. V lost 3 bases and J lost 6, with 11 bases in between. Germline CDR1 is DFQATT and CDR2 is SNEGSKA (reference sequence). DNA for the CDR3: TGCAGTGCTAGGCCCTTGGGGTCCGGGGAGCTGTTTTTT. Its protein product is CSARPLGSGELFF.

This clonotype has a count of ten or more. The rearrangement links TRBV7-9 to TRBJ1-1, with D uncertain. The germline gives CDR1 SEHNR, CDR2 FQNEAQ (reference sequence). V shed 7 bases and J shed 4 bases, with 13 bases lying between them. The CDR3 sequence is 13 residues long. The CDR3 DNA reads TGTGCCAGCATCTCCCGGGTGAGCACTGAAGCTTTCTTT. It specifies CASISRVSTEAFF.

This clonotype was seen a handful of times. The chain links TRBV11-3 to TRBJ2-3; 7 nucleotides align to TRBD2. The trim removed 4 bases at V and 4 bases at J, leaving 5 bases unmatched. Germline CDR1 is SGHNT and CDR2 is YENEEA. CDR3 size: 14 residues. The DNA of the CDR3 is TGTGCCAGCAGCTCAGCGGGGCAGGCAGATACGCAGTATTTT. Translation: CASSSAGQADTQYF.

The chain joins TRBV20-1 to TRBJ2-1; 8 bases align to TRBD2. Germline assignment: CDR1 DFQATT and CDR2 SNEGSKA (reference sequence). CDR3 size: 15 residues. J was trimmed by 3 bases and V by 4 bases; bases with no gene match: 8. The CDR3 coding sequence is TGCAGTGCTAAGTTAGCGGGGCGGTTCTACAATGAGCAGTTCTTC. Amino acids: CSAKLAGRFYNEQFF.

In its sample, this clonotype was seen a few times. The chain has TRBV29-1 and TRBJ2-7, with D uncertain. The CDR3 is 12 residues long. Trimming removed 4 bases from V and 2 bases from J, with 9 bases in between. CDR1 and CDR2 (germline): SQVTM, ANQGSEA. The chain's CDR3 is CSVVIGTYEQYF. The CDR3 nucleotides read TGCAGCGTTGTTATCGGAACCTACGAGCAGTACTTC.

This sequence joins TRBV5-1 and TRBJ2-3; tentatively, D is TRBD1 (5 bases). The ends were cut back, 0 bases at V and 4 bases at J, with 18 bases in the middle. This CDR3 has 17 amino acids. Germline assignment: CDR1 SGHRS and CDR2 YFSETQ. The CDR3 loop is CASSLARDPGLSDTQYF. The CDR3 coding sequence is TGCGCCAGCAGCTTGGCCAGAGACCCAGGGCTTTCAGATACGCAGTATTTT.

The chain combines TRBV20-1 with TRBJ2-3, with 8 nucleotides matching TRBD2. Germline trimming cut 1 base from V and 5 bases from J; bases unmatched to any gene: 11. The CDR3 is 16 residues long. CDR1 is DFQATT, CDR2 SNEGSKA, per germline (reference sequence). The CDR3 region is CSARASLSGGLDTQYF. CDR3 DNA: TGCAGTGCTAGAGCTTCCCTAAGCGGGGGTTTAGATACGCAGTATTTT.